The 14 T cell receptor beta chains in this list originate from one sample, sequenced in a study of lymphopenia after photon versus proton radiotherapy (dated by TCRdb to between 2017 and 2020). Library prep was done by the immunoSEQ multiplex PCR assay. The source is immuneACCESS, and TCRdb retained only in-frame sequences with V and J called. Part of the clones is not carried over; for the studies checked, unresolved V genes explain less than half of this, and the remainder is unexplained. This sample gives more than 70,000 clones in total; 65% to 85% of them show up just once. The ten largest clones add up to more than 1.2% of the sample. The sequences come from peripheral blood, collected from a patient treated with proton-based radiotherapy. These receptors all stem from a man aged 55-75 years with pancreatic cancer.

The chain recombines TRBV7-3 with TRBJ2-7, with TRBD2 identical over 9 bases. Germline trimming cut 0 bases from V and 6 bases from J; bases unmatched to any gene: 12. CDR1 is SGHTA, CDR2 FQGTGA, per germline. This CDR3 contains 17 residues. The CDR3 region is CASSLTAASGIEGEQYF. The CDR3 DNA follows: TGTGCCAGCAGCTTAACGGCGGCTAGCGGGATCGAAGGCGAGCAGTACTTC.

The chain links TRBV10-3 to TRBJ2-1; D tentatively reads TRBD1 or TRBD2 (5 bases each). The length of the CDR3 is 16 residues. The germline CDR1 and CDR2 sequences are ENHRY and SYGVKD. V lost 6 bases to trimming and J lost 0 bases, with 15 bases between them. The CDR3 is CAIRGSGLPSYNEQFF. CDR3 bases: TGTGCCATCAGGGGATCGGGGCTACCCTCCTACAATGAGCAGTTCTTC.

The chain carries TRBV29-1 and TRBJ1-4; D is uncertain. Germline V CDR1 and CDR2: SQVTM, ANQGSEA. Trimming removed 4 bases from V and 1 base from J, with 7 bases in between. This CDR3 spans 13 amino acids. CDR3 bases: TGCAGCGTTGGTTGGGGAACTAATGAAAAACTGTTTTTT. This encodes CSVGWGTNEKLFF.

The chain links TRBV7-8 to TRBJ2-2, with D perhaps assigned TRBD1 or TRBD2 (6 bases each). Germline CDR1 SGHVS, CDR2 FQNEAQ. Between the trimmed V and J ends, which lost 3 bases and 1 base, there was a span of 12 bases. The CDR3 spans 16 residues. CDR3 sequence (DNA): TGTGCCAGCAGCTTGGGGGGCGGACGGAACACCGGGGAGCTGTTTTTT. Amino acid sequence: CASSLGGGRNTGELFF.

This chain joins TRBV28 and TRBJ2-7; 10 bases line up with TRBD1. CDR3 length equals 13 residues. The J segment lost 9 bases and the V segment lost 10 bases, leaving 12 bases of the junction unmatched. Germline V gene lookup returns CDR1 MDHEN and CDR2 SYDVKM. This CDR3 is CATVEDRGRGQYF. CDR3 nucleotide sequence: TGTGCCACCGTTGAGGACAGGGGGAGAGGGCAGTACTTC.

This chain connects TRBV11-2 to TRBJ1-1; TRBD1 might be the D (5 bases). V shed 5 bases and J shed 9 bases, with 16 bases lying between them. The germline V gene encodes CDR1 SGHAT and CDR2 FQNNGV. The CDR3 spans 13 residues. CDR3 in DNA: TGTGCCAGCAGCCGGCGGGAGGGACTTAAAGCTTTCTTT. Its protein product is CASSRREGLKAFF.

This clone was found a few times. The chain uses TRBV28 and TRBJ1-5, with D maybe TRBD1 (6 bases). Looked up from germline, CDR1 is MDHEN and CDR2 is SYDVKM. V lost 5 bases to trimming and J lost 4 bases, with 15 bases between them. This CDR3 has 15 amino acids. The CDR3 DNA sequence: TGTGCCAGCAGTCCCCGTAGGGGGTGGAATCAGCCCCAGCATTTT. This codes for CASSPRRGWNQPQHF.

The chain is built from TRBV7-9 and TRBJ2-1, with 7 bases fitting TRBD2. The CDR3 loop spans 15 amino acids. J gave up 5 bases and V 5 bases, and 9 bases lay outside the gene matches. Germline V gives CDR1 SEHNR, CDR2 FQNEAQ (reference sequence). CDR3 amino acids: CASSPWGGRDNEQFF. In DNA form, the CDR3 reads TGTGCCAGCAGCCCATGGGGCGGGAGAGACAATGAGCAGTTCTTC. Combining the CDR3 with reference TRBV7-9 and TRBJ2-1 gives the whole variable domain DTGVSQNPRHKITKRGQNVTFRCDPISEHNRLYWYRQTLGQGPEFLTYFQNEAQLEKSRLLSDRFSAERPKGSFSTLEIQRTEQGDSAMYLCASSPWGGRDNEQFFGPGTRLTVL.

The CDR3 bases are TGCGCCAGCAGCTTGGACGGCCAATACGGGGGCTACGAGCAGTACTTC. Translated, it gives CASSLDGQYGGYEQYF. This chain links TRBV5-1 with TRBJ2-7; D is possibly TRBD2 (6 bases). CDR3 size: 16 residues. Trimming took off 0 bases at V and 3 bases at J, with 16 bases between the two ends. Germline V gene data show CDR1 as SGHRS and CDR2 as YFSETQ.

This clone was detected once. This chain joins TRBV19 and TRBJ2-1, with D hard to call. Germline V gene data show CDR1 as LNHDA and CDR2 as SQIVND (reference sequence). Trimming removed 3 bases from V and 9 bases from J, with 15 bases in between. The CDR3 extends over 14 amino acids. The CDR3 sequence is CASSIGVRVTEQFF. CDR3 DNA sequence: TGTGCCAGTAGTATCGGAGTTCGGGTCACTGAGCAGTTCTTC.

The count of this clone is one. The J gene is TRBJ2-3, the V gene TRBV7-3; TRBD2 agrees at 9 bases. Germline assignment: CDR1 SGHTA and CDR2 FQGTGA. Trimming at V came to 2 bases and at J to 5 bases, leaving 2 bases not matched to a gene. CDR3 length equals 14 residues. The DNA for the CDR3 is TGTGCCAGCAGCTTAGCACTAGCGGGAGATACGCAGTATTTT. Its translation is CASSLALAGDTQYF.

This sequence joins TRBV18 and TRBJ2-5, with 12 bases matching TRBD2. The CDR3 sequence is 17 residues long. Germline CDR1 reads KGHSH; CDR2 reads LQKENI. V was pared by 5 bases and J by 1 base, with 8 bases of the junction left unmatched. CDR3 sequence (DNA): TGTGCCAGCTCAATTACGACTAGCGGGAGCACCCAAGAGACCCAGTACTTC. Protein product: CASSITTSGSTQETQYF.

The CDR3 spells CASSQTGIGYGYTF. DNA for the CDR3: TGTGCCAGCAGCCAGACAGGGATCGGCTATGGCTACACCTTC. The J gene is TRBJ1-2, the V gene TRBV6-6; 7 bases map to TRBD1. The V segment lost 6 bases and the J segment 4 bases; nucleotides outside the gene matches: 8. CDR1 is MNHNY and CDR2 is SVGAGI in the germline V gene (reference sequence). The CDR3 runs to 14 residues.

The chain's CDR3 is CSVSGGGYNEQFF. Written as DNA, the CDR3 is TGCAGCGTTAGTGGGGGGGGCTACAATGAGCAGTTCTTC. The chain joins TRBV29-1 to TRBJ2-1; 7 bases agree with TRBD2. The CDR3 has 13 amino acids. The J segment lost 3 bases and the V segment lost 5 bases, leaving 4 bases of the junction unmatched. Per germline, CDR1 SQVTM and CDR2 ANQGSEA.